These 16 T cell receptor beta chains share one sample of origin, sequenced in a study of PD-1 blockade in classical Hodgkin lymphoma (dated by TCRdb to 2018 to 2020). In light of the paper, this sample's time point label describes: cycle 4 day 1 (C4D1), after 6 weeks of nivolumab. Every trial patient had relapsed following autologous stem cell transplantation, and prior brentuximab vedotin exposure was what differed among cohorts A, B and C. The library was obtained by the immunoSEQ multiplex PCR assay. The clones in this table, taken by TCRdb from immuneACCESS, are in-frame only. Not every clone is retained; where verified, under half of the shortfall comes from an unresolved V gene, and the cause of the rest is unknown. The sample table records 40,000 to 55,000 clones; about 80% of these occur just once. The ten largest make up under 20% of the sample. The material was peripheral blood mononuclear cells (PBMCs), obtained before the fourth cycle of nivolumab. These receptors were collected from a human donor with classical Hodgkin lymphoma.

This clone was observed a handful of times. The V gene is TRBV6-5, the J gene TRBJ1-1, with D uncertain. Trimming took off 4 bases at V and 5 bases at J, with 17 bases between the two ends. This CDR3 is 15 amino acids long. Germline V gene data show CDR1 as MNHEY and CDR2 as SVGAGI. CDR3 sequence reads: CASSSLRGRGTEAFF. The CDR3 nucleotides are TGTGCCAGCAGTTCTCTCCGAGGGCGAGGAACTGAAGCTTTCTTT.

This clone was seen only a few times. The chain recombines TRBV7-3 with TRBJ2-1; 9 bases agree with TRBD2. The CDR3 length is 14 residues. The junction had 1 base not matched to a gene; V was cut back by 1 base and J by 6 bases. Germline CDR1 and CDR2: SGHTA and FQGTGA. The CDR3 sequence is CASSLSGRANEQFF. The CDR3 DNA is TGTGCCAGCAGCTTAAGCGGGAGGGCCAATGAGCAGTTCTTC.

This clone was seen only once. The chain carries TRBV9 and TRBJ1-6; the D gene is possibly TRBD1 (5 bases). Trimming shortened V by 2 bases and J by 8 bases, and 17 bases separated the two germline ends. Germline CDR1 is SGDLS and CDR2 is YYNGEE. The CDR3 length is 16 residues. CDR3 residues: CASSVGQNLLDSPLHF. The CDR3 bases are TGTGCCAGCAGCGTGGGGCAGAACCTATTGGATTCACCCCTCCACTTT.

The V and J genes are TRBV4-1 and TRBJ2-7; D tentatively fits TRBD1 or TRBD2 (5 bases each). The CDR3 is 16 amino acids. The V end was cut by 1 base, the J end by 6 bases, with 19 bases between. CDR1 and CDR2 from the germline V gene are MGHRA and YSYEKL. This CDR3 reads CASSQGVLAGTGEQYF. The CDR3, as DNA: TGCGCCAGCAGCCAAGGTGTTTTGGCAGGGACGGGCGAGCAGTACTTC.

The gene calls are TRBV5-6 and TRBJ2-1, with D possibly being TRBD2 (5 bases). Trimming removed 0 bases from V and 7 bases from J, with 5 bases in between. CDR1 and CDR2 (germline): SGHDT, YYEEEE. The CDR3 loop spans 12 amino acids. The CDR3 loop reads CASSLAGNEQFF. DNA of the CDR3: TGTGCCAGCAGCTTGGCGGGAAATGAGCAGTTCTTC.

This chain uses TRBV19 with TRBJ2-1; 7 positions agree with TRBD1. V was pared by 7 bases and J by 1 base, with 10 bases of the junction left unmatched. There are 16 residues in the CDR3. The germline gives CDR1 LNHDA, CDR2 SQIVND (reference sequence). CDR3 DNA: TGTGCCAGTAACCCTCGACAGGGAAGATCCTACAATGAGCAGTTCTTC. Translating it yields CASNPRQGRSYNEQFF.

This clone was found once. CDR3 sequence reads: CASSGTGVGYTF. For the CDR3, the DNA is TGTGCCAGCAGTGGGACAGGGGTCGGCTACACCTTC. V gene TRBV6-6 combines with J gene TRBJ1-2; the match to TRBD1 covers 10 bases. This CDR3 comprises 12 residues. Germline values: CDR1 MNHNY, CDR2 SVGAGI (reference sequence). The V gene end was trimmed by 5 bases and the J gene end by 8 bases; junction bases not matched to a gene: 2.

For this clone: Other DNA sequences in the sample encode the same CDR3. The chain employs TRBV10-3 and TRBJ2-2; 8 bases fit TRBD1. Germline CDR1 reads ENHRY; CDR2 reads SYGVKD. This CDR3 region has 14 residues. V dropped 8 bases and J dropped 1; count of bases not matched to a gene: 3. CDR3 DNA sequence: TGTGCCATCGGAGGGACAGGGAACACCGGGGAGCTGTTTTTT. Its protein is CAIGGTGNTGELFF.

The rearrangement joins TRBV6-5 to TRBJ1-1, with D perhaps TRBD1 (5 bases). This CDR3 has 12 residues. Germline CDR1 is MNHEY and CDR2 is SVGAGI. The V end was cut by 7 bases, the J end by 10 bases, with 16 bases between. The CDR3 is CASKETLGTAFF. The CDR3 DNA follows: TGTGCCAGCAAAGAGACACTCGGGACAGCTTTCTTT.

This sequence joins TRBV5-6 and TRBJ2-3; TRBD2 aligns across 13 bases. CDR3 length: 17 residues. V lost 2 bases and J lost 1; bases outside the gene matches: 4. CDR1 is SGHDT, CDR2 YYEEEE, per germline. The CDR3 sequence: CASSLLAGGRGTDTQYF. CDR3 in DNA: TGTGCCAGCAGCTTACTAGCGGGGGGGCGGGGCACAGATACGCAGTATTTT.

This clone was observed once. The J gene is TRBJ2-7, the V gene TRBV6-1; D unclear. The CDR3 is 14 amino acids. Trimming removed 4 bases from V and 3 bases from J, with 13 bases in between. Germline CDR1 reads MNHNS; CDR2 reads SASEGT. CDR3 coding DNA: TGTGCCAGCAGTGCCGGAATACGACACTACGAGCAGTACTTC. Translating gives CASSAGIRHYEQYF.

The chain recombines TRBV6-1 with TRBJ2-5; 7 bases match TRBD1. The V gene end was trimmed by 0 bases and the J gene end by 0 bases; junction bases not matched to a gene: 4. The CDR3 has 16 amino acids. From germline, CDR1 is MNHNS and CDR2 SASEGT. CDR3: CASSEAWTGHQETQYF. The CDR3 DNA reads TGTGCCAGCAGTGAAGCGTGGACAGGCCACCAAGAGACCCAGTACTTC.

The chain has TRBV5-4 and TRBJ1-1, with no clear D. Germline V gene sequence: CDR1 SGHNT, CDR2 YYREEE (reference sequence). The CDR3 contains 14 residues. Trimming took off 6 bases at V and 1 base at J, with 13 bases between the two ends. CDR3 amino acids: CASTLPDPNTEAFF. CDR3 bases: TGTGCCAGCACCCTACCCGACCCGAACACTGAAGCTTTCTTT.

The V and J genes are TRBV7-9 and TRBJ2-1; TRBD1 might be the D (6 bases). The germline V gene has CDR1 SEHNR and CDR2 FQNEAQ (reference sequence). V lost 3 bases to trimming and J lost 4 bases, with 7 bases between them. The CDR3 spans 13 residues. The CDR3 sequence: CASSLGHYNEQFF. The CDR3 nucleotides read TGTGCCAGCAGCTTGGGACATTACAATGAGCAGTTCTTC.

This clone was counted once. The chain uses TRBV5-1 and TRBJ2-3; 11 nucleotides line up with TRBD2. The CDR3 contains 17 residues. Germline CDR1 and CDR2: SGHRS and YFSETQ. With V trimmed by 4 bases and J by 2 bases, 9 bases remained unmatched. The DNA of the CDR3 is TGCGCCAGCAGCCGTTGGGCTAGCGGGGGGAACACAGATACGCAGTATTTT. It codes for CASSRWASGGNTDTQYF.

CDR3 region: CASSGWAGNTGELFF. The CDR3 region has the DNA TGTGCCAGCAGCGGCTGGGCGGGAAACACCGGGGAGCTGTTTTTT. The rearrangement uses TRBV9 and TRBJ2-2, with D possibly matching TRBD2 (6 bases). The CDR3 consists of 15 residues. Germline V lookup: CDR1 SGDLS, CDR2 YYNGEE. V lost 3 bases and J lost 2, with 11 bases in between. The full variable domain, with the rest looked up from reference TRBV9 and TRBJ2-2, is DSGVTQTPKHLITATGQRVTLRCSPRSGDLSVYWYQQSLDQGLQFLIQYYNGEERAKGNILERFSAQQFPDLHSELNLSSLELGDSALYFCASSGWAGNTGELFFGEGSRLTVL.